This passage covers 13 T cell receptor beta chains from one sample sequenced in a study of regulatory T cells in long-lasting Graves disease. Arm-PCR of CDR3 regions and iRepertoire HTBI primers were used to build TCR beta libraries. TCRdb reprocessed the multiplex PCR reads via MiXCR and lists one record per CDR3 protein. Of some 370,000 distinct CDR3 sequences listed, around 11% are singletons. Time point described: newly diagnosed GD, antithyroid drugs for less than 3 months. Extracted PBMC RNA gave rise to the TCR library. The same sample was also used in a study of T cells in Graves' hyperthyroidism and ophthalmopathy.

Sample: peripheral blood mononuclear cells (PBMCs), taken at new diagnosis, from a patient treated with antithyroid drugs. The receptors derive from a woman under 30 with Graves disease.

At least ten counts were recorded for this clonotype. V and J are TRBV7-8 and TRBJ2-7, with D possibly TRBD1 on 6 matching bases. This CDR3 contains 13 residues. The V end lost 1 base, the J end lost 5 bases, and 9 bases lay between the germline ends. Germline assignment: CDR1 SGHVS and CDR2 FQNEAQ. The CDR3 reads CASSLVTGHEQYV. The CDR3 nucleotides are TGTGCCAGCAGCTTAGTGACAGGTCACGAGCAGTACGTC.

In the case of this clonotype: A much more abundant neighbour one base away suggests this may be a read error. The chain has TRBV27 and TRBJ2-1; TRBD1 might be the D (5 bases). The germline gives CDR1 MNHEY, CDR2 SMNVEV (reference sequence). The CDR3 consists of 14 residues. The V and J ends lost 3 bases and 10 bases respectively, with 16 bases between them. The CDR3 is CASSFGRRGYEQFF. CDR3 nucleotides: TGTGCCAGCAGTTTCGGCAGAAGGGGCTACGAGCAGTTCTTC.

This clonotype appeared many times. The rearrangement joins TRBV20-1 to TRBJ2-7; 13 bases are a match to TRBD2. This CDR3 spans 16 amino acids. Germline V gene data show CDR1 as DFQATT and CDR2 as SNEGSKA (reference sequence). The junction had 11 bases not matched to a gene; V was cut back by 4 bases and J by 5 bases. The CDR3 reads CSATGTSGKGLNEQYF. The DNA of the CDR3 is TGCAGTGCTACCGGGACTAGCGGGAAAGGCCTGAACGAGCAGTACTTC.

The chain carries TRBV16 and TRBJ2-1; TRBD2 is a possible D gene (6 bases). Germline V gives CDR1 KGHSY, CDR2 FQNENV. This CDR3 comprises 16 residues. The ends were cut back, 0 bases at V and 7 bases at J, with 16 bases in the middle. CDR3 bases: TGTGCCAGCAGCCAATCGGGGGGTGTTAAAGCTAATGAGCAGTTCTTC. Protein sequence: CASSQSGGVKANEQFF.

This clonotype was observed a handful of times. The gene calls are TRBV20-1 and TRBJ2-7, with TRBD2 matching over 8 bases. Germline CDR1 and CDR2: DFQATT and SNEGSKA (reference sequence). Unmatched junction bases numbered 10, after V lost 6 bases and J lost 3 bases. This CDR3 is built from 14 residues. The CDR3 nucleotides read TGCAGTGCAAGACCGGGAGGGCCTGTCTACGAGCAGTACTTC. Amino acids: CSARPGGPVYEQYF.

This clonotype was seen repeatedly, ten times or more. The CDR3 protein is CASSSRTSGQLNEQFF. The CDR3 DNA sequence: TGTGCCAGCAGTAGTAGGACTAGCGGACAACTCAATGAGCAGTTCTTC. The gene calls are TRBV12-3 or TRBV12-4 and TRBJ2-1; 10 bases fit TRBD2. The CDR3 runs to 16 residues. The trim removed 5 bases at V and 6 bases at J, leaving 10 bases unmatched.

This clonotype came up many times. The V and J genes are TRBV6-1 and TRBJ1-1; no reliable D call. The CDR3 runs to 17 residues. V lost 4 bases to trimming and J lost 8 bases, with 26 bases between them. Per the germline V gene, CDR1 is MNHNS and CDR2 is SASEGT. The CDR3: CASSVPQHRFSPSEAFF. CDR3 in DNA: TGTGCCAGCAGTGTTCCCCAACATCGCTTCAGCCCTTCCGAAGCTTTCTTT.

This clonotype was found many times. The CDR3: CASSYLDEQFF. CDR3 bases: TGTGCCAGCAGTTACCTAGATGAGCAGTTCTTC. This chain uses TRBV6-2 or TRBV6-3 with TRBJ2-1; no firm D call. Per germline, CDR1 MNHEY and CDR2 SVGEGT. Trimming stripped 2 bases from V and 8 bases from J, with 4 bases between. The CDR3 sequence is 11 residues long.

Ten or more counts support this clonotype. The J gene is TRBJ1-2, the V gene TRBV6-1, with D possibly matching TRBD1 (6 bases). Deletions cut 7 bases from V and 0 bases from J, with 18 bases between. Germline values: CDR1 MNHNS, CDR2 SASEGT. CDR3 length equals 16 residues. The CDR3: CASKGGGTPANYGYTF. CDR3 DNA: TGTGCCAGCAAGGGGGGGGGCACCCCAGCTAACTATGGCTACACCTTC.

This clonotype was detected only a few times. CDR3: CASSLSRATNEKLFF. CDR3 sequence (DNA): TGTGCCAGCAGCTTAAGCCGGGCAACTAATGAAAAACTGTTTTTT. The chain couples TRBV7-8 to TRBJ1-4; no clear D gene. CDR3 length: 15 residues. The V gene's germline CDR1 is SGHVS and CDR2 FQNEAQ. Trimming took off 2 bases at V and 0 bases at J, with 7 bases between the two ends.

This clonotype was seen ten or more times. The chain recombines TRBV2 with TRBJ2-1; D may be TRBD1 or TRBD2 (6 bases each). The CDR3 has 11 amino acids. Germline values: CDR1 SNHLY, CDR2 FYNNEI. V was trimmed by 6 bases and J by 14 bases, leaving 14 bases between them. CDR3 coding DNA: TGTGCCAGCAGAGGGGGGAGCAGGGAGTTCTTC. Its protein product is CASRGGSREFF.

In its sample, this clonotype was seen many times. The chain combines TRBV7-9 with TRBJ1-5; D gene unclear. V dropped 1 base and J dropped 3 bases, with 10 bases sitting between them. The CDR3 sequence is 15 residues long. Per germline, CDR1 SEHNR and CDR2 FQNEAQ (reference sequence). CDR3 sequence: CASSLDASFNQPQHF. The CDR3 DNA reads TGTGCCAGCAGCTTAGACGCCAGCTTCAATCAGCCCCAGCATTTT.

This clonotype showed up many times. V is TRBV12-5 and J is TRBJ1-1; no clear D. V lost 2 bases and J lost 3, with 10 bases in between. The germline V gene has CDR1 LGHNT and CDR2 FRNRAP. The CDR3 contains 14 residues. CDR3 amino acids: CASGLTPVDTEAFF. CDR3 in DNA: TGTGCTAGTGGTTTGACGCCGGTAGACACTGAAGCTTTCTTT.